One sample yielded the 27 T cell receptor beta chains listed below, sequenced in a study of blood T cell repertoires in COVID-19. This table comes from immunoSEQ multiplex PCR, and its TCRdb copy is limited to in-frame clones, with some not included. In the table there are about 26,000 clones, over 70% of which are singletons. Sequenced: peripheral blood. The receptors shown here come from a man aged 45-65 years with active or convalescent COVID-19.

The chain employs TRBV2 and TRBJ1-4; TRBD1 might be the D (6 bases). CDR1 is SNHLY and CDR2 is FYNNEI in the germline V gene. The CDR3 loop spans 15 amino acids. Trimming cost V 4 bases and J 10 bases, with 19 bases left between them. The CDR3 region has the DNA TGTGCCAGCAGTGCTAGACTTTCAGGGGATGGAAAACTGTTTTTT. Its protein product is CASSARLSGDGKLFF.

This chain joins TRBV7-8 and TRBJ2-1; D is undetermined. The V end lost 6 bases, the J end lost 8 bases, and 8 bases lay between the germline ends. The CDR3 length is 11 residues. Per germline, CDR1 SGHVS and CDR2 FQNEAQ. As DNA, the CDR3 is TGTGCCAGCAGGGGTGCGGATGAGCAGTTCTTC. Translated: CASRGADEQFF.

This sequence joins TRBV19 and TRBJ1-2; D possibly corresponds to TRBD1 (5 bases). This CDR3 has 15 residues. Germline V gene data show CDR1 as LNHDA and CDR2 as SQIVND (reference sequence). V lost 2 bases and J 8 bases, leaving 18 bases between the germline ends. The CDR3 sequence is CASSIRGTDRFGYTF. The CDR3 DNA reads as TGTGCCAGTAGTATACGGGGGACGGATCGCTTCGGCTACACCTTC.

The chain couples TRBV21-1 to TRBJ2-1; TRBD1 reflects the table's D call only, with no check against the DNA. TRBV21-1 constitutes a pseudogene. The CDR3 has 13 residues. The CDR3 here is CASSTPLGTKQFF. CDR3 sequence (DNA): TGTGCCAGCAGCACGCCCTTAGGGACAAAGCAGTTCTTC.

This clone occurred a few times. The genes are TRBV24-1 and TRBJ2-1; tentatively, D is TRBD1 (6 bases). Trimming cost V 4 bases and J 4 bases, with 10 bases left between them. This CDR3 has 14 residues. Germline lookup yields CDR1 KGHDR and CDR2 SFDVKD. CDR3 in amino acids: CATSDVTGYNEQFF. CDR3 DNA sequence: TGTGCCACCAGTGACGTGACAGGATACAATGAGCAGTTCTTC.

The chain combines TRBV13 with TRBJ1-1; D might be TRBD1 (5 bases). The CDR3 is 15 amino acids. V was trimmed by 5 bases and J by 1 base, leaving 14 bases between them. Germline lookup yields CDR1 PRHDT and CDR2 FYEKMQ (reference sequence). CDR3 nucleotides: TGTGCCAGCAGCACGGCGGGACGACAGAACACTGAAGCTTTCTTT. This gives the protein CASSTAGRQNTEAFF. The whole variable domain, filled in from reference TRBV13 and TRBJ1-1, reads AAGVIQSPRHLIKEKRETATLKCYPIPRHDTVYWYQQGPGQDPQFLISFYEKMQSDKGSIPDRFSAQQFSDYHSELNMSSLELGDSALYFCASSTAGRQNTEAFFGQGTRLTVV.

V and J are TRBV11-3 and TRBJ2-7, with 7 positions matching TRBD2. Unmatched junction bases numbered 4, after V lost 5 bases and J lost 0 bases. Germline assignment: CDR1 SGHNT and CDR2 YENEEA. This CDR3 comprises 14 residues. The CDR3 reads CASSTWTSSYEQYF. The CDR3 region has the DNA TGTGCCAGCAGCACCTGGACTAGCTCCTACGAGCAGTACTTC.

The chain combines TRBV19 with TRBJ2-5; a weak D match, TRBD2 (6 bases). Trimming took off 5 bases at V and 3 bases at J, with 25 bases between the two ends. The V gene's germline CDR1 is LNHDA and CDR2 SQIVND (reference sequence). This CDR3 region has 18 residues. In nucleotides, the CDR3 is TGTGCCAGTAGTTACATGTTAGCGGCCAGCCTCGACAAAGAGACCCAGTACTTC. Its translation is CASSYMLAASLDKETQYF.

In its sample, this clone was seen once. The chain joins TRBV25-1 to TRBJ1-3; 7 positions agree with TRBD1. CDR1 is MGHDK and CDR2 is SYGVNS in the germline V gene. The CDR3 spans 15 residues. After removal of 7 bases from V and 3 bases from J, the junction contained 9 bases not matched to a gene. The CDR3 sequence: CASNRRGGGGNTIYF. The CDR3 DNA reads TGTGCCAGCAACCGAAGAGGGGGCGGTGGAAACACCATATATTTT.

The chain employs TRBV6-5 and TRBJ2-7; perhaps TRBD2 as D (5 bases). Germline V gene lookup returns CDR1 MNHEY and CDR2 SVGAGI. This CDR3 spans 12 amino acids. The V gene lost 2 bases and the J gene lost 6 bases, with 8 bases spanning the gap. CDR3: CASSYPGSEQYF. The CDR3 region has the DNA TGTGCCAGCAGTTACCCGGGGAGCGAGCAGTACTTC.

This chain links TRBV12-3 or TRBV12-4 with TRBJ1-1, with D possibly TRBD1 on 6 matching bases. V was clipped by 6 bases and J by 5 bases, with 13 bases between them. The CDR3 loop spans 13 amino acids. For the CDR3, the DNA is TGTGCCAGCAGGAACAGGGAAAATACTGAAGCTTTCTTT. Translated, it gives CASRNRENTEAFF.

This clone was found a few times. This chain joins TRBV3-1 (or the pseudogene TRBV3-2) and TRBJ1-1; D may be TRBD1 (5 bases). CDR1 and CDR2 from the germline V gene are LGHDT and YNNKEL (reference sequence). The CDR3 has 13 residues. V lost 1 base, J lost 7 bases, and 10 bases lay in between. CDR3 sequence (DNA): TGTGCCAGCAGCCAAGCGCAGGGCGGTGAAGCTTTCTTT. Amino acids: CASSQAQGGEAFF.

The chain recombines TRBV19 with TRBJ1-1, with no clear D. CDR3 length: 12 amino acids. V lost 5 bases and J lost 10, with 14 bases in between. The germline gives CDR1 LNHDA, CDR2 SQIVND (reference sequence). The CDR3 reads CASSFDPSGAFF. The CDR3 DNA sequence: TGTGCCAGTAGTTTTGACCCTTCGGGAGCTTTCTTT.

The chain couples TRBV19 to TRBJ1-1; 9 bases line up with TRBD1. The V gene's germline CDR1 is LNHDA and CDR2 SQIVND (reference sequence). V was pared by 6 bases and J by 4 bases, with 6 bases of the junction left unmatched. The CDR3 runs to 14 residues. DNA for the CDR3: TGTGCCAGTAGCCGGGACAGGGTGGGCACTGAAGCTTTCTTT. It specifies CASSRDRVGTEAFF.

This chain joins TRBV7-8 and TRBJ1-5; D is possibly TRBD1 (5 bases). The CDR3 covers 14 residues. The V and J ends lost 4 bases and 7 bases respectively, with 14 bases between them. Germline values: CDR1 SGHVS, CDR2 FQNEAQ. DNA of the CDR3: TGTGCCAGCAGCTGGGCCGGGGGTGCGCAGCCCCAGCATTTT. Protein sequence: CASSWAGGAQPQHF.

The J gene is TRBJ2-7, the V gene TRBV10-3; 7 nucleotides match TRBD1. Looked up from germline, CDR1 is ENHRY and CDR2 is SYGVKD. Losses at the gene ends were 10 bases for V and 0 bases for J; bases not matched to a gene: 3. This CDR3 contains 12 residues. This CDR3 is CATGQSSYEQYF. CDR3 coding DNA: TGTGCCACGGGACAGAGCTCCTACGAGCAGTACTTC.

V is TRBV28 and J is TRBJ1-6; tentatively, D is TRBD1 (6 bases). The germline V gene encodes CDR1 MDHEN and CDR2 SYDVKM. The V and J ends lost 5 bases and 12 bases respectively, with 11 bases between them. The CDR3 is made up of 12 amino acids. The CDR3 coding sequence is TGTGCCAGCAGTCCCCGAGGGGGACCCCTCCACTTT. It encodes CASSPRGGPLHF.

V gene TRBV27 combines with J gene TRBJ2-7; the match to TRBD1 covers 7 bases. V shed 6 bases, J shed 4 bases, and the junction held 12 bases outside the gene matches. Germline assignment: CDR1 MNHEY and CDR2 SMNVEV (reference sequence). The length of the CDR3 is 15 residues. CDR3 nucleotides: TGTGCCAGCAGAACTTATCCGGGACAGTTATACGAGCAGTACTTC. It is translated as CASRTYPGQLYEQYF.

CDR3 region: CASSAHRRGTDYGYTF. In DNA, the CDR3 is TGTGCCAGCAGTGCCCACCGAAGGGGGACAGATTATGGCTACACCTTC. This chain joins TRBV6-1 and TRBJ1-2, with 7 bases that match TRBD1. Unmatched junction bases numbered 13, after V lost 4 bases and J lost 5 bases. The CDR3 has 16 amino acids. Per the germline V gene, CDR1 is MNHNS and CDR2 is SASEGT.

The rearrangement links TRBV24-1 to TRBJ2-2; tentatively, D is TRBD2 (5 bases). The V gene's germline CDR1 is KGHDR and CDR2 SFDVKD. The CDR3 covers 14 residues. V lost 0 bases, J lost 5 bases, and 6 bases lay in between. The CDR3 sequence: CATSDLRETGELFF. CDR3 DNA sequence: TGTGCCACCAGTGATTTGAGGGAGACCGGGGAGCTGTTTTTT.

The genes are TRBV5-1 and TRBJ2-1; maybe TRBD2 (5 bases). Between the trimmed V and J ends, which lost 1 base and 7 bases, there was a span of 15 bases. The CDR3 covers 15 residues. The germline CDR1 and CDR2 sequences are SGHRS and YFSETQ. The CDR3 loop is CASSLLASTGNEQFF. The CDR3, as DNA: TGCGCCAGCAGCTTGTTAGCGTCAACGGGTAATGAGCAGTTCTTC. The full variable domain, with the rest looked up from reference TRBV5-1 and TRBJ2-1, is KAGVTQTPRYLIKTRGQQVTLSCSPISGHRSVSWYQQTPGQGLQFLFEYFSETQRNKGNFPGRFSGRQFSNSRSEMNVSTLELGDSALYLCASSLLASTGNEQFFGPGTRLTVL.

This chain joins TRBV5-4 and TRBJ1-2; D might be TRBD1 (5 bases). Looked up from germline, CDR1 is SGHNT and CDR2 is YYREEE (reference sequence). The V and J ends lost 5 bases and 0 bases respectively, with 14 bases between them. The CDR3 has 15 residues. The CDR3 DNA reads TGTGCCAGCAGATGGGGGACGGGAGCTAACTATGGCTACACCTTC. Protein sequence: CASRWGTGANYGYTF. Filled out from reference TRBV5-4 and TRBJ1-2, the complete variable domain reads ETGVTQSPTHLIKTRGQQVTLRCSSQSGHNTVSWYQQALGQGPQFIFQYYREEENGRGNFPPRFSGLQFPNYSSELNVNALELDDSALYLCASRWGTGANYGYTFGSGTRLTVV.

The V and J genes are TRBV28 and TRBJ1-5, with TRBD1 matching over 7 bases. Germline V gives CDR1 MDHEN, CDR2 SYDVKM. This CDR3 contains 17 residues. V trimming: 6 bases; J trimming: 3 bases; junction bases outside the gene matches: 14. The CDR3 DNA follows: TGTGCCAGCAGGCCCCCCCTCAAAACAGGGGTCAATCAGCCCCAGCATTTT. Translated, it gives CASRPPLKTGVNQPQHF.

This clone was picked up many times. Other DNA sequences in this specimen translate into the identical CDR3. The rearrangement joins TRBV14 to TRBJ2-7, with TRBD1 matching 8 bases. Germline CDR1 is SGHDN and CDR2 is FVKESK. V shed 4 bases, J shed 2 bases, and the junction held 4 bases outside the gene matches. The CDR3 is 14 amino acids. CDR3 coding DNA: TGTGCCAGCAGCCCGGGGACAGGTACCTACGAGCAGTACTTC. It encodes CASSPGTGTYEQYF.

The chain has TRBV27 and TRBJ1-1; D possibly corresponds to TRBD1 (6 bases). Germline-derived CDR1 and CDR2 are MNHEY and SMNVEV (reference sequence). This CDR3 is built from 13 residues. V was clipped by 4 bases and J by 3 bases, with 9 bases between them. The CDR3 sequence is CASSSDSYTEAFF. Here the CDR3 DNA reads TGTGCCAGCAGTTCGGACAGTTACACTGAAGCTTTCTTT.

This clone was observed a single time. The gene calls are TRBV19 and TRBJ1-4, with TRBD1 identical over 7 bases. CDR3 size: 17 residues. V lost 5 bases, J lost 8 bases, and 17 bases stayed unmatched. Germline V lookup: CDR1 LNHDA, CDR2 SQIVND (reference sequence). CDR3 amino acids: CASSGAVSDRVYEKLFF. The CDR3 DNA sequence: TGTGCCAGTAGTGGGGCCGTGAGCGACAGGGTTTACGAAAAACTGTTTTTT.

The V gene is TRBV5-1, the J gene TRBJ2-5; D is possibly TRBD2 (5 bases). The CDR3 runs to 13 residues. Trimming took off 1 base at V and 5 bases at J, with 9 bases between the two ends. CDR1 is SGHRS, CDR2 YFSETQ, per germline. The CDR3 region is CASSLTGEETQYF. Written as DNA, the CDR3 is TGCGCCAGCAGCTTGACCGGGGAGGAGACCCAGTACTTC.